What follows are 23 T cell receptor beta chains derived from one specimen sequenced in a study of graft-versus-host responses after intestinal transplantation. Sequencing used immunoSEQ multiplex PCR; TCRdb keeps in-frame clones, though not all of them. Here the sample spans 20,000 or so clones, 80% to 95% being singletons. The starting material was PBMCs, obtained approximately 370 days after transplant. These receptors were collected from a human patient who received an intestinal transplant, so some T cells may come from the graft donor.

The J gene is TRBJ2-7, the V gene TRBV4-1; 7 nucleotides agree with TRBD2. CDR3 length: 13 residues. Germline lookup yields CDR1 MGHRA and CDR2 YSYEKL. The ends lost 4 bases at V and 5 bases at J; junction bases unmatched: 5. The CDR3 DNA reads TGCGCCAGCAGCCTCCGGGACTACCACGAGCAGTACTTC. The encoded protein is CASSLRDYHEQYF.

This chain uses TRBV4-2 with TRBJ2-3, with D possibly called TRBD1 or TRBD2 (5 bases each). Trimming removed 1 base at V and 2 bases at J, with 16 bases between. The CDR3 spans 17 residues. CDR1 is LGHNA, CDR2 YNFKEQ, per germline. CDR3 protein: CASSQAPGTRITDTQYF. CDR3 bases: TGTGCCAGCAGCCAAGCTCCCGGGACCCGCATCACAGATACGCAGTATTTT.

The rearrangement links TRBV5-5 to TRBJ2-7; 11 nucleotides align to TRBD2. The junction had 7 bases not matched to a gene; V was cut back by 7 bases and J by 4 bases. Looked up from germline, CDR1 is SGHKS and CDR2 is YYEKEE (reference sequence). This CDR3 is built from 14 residues. This CDR3 reads CASELLAGAYEQYF. The CDR3 bases are TGTGCCAGCGAACTACTAGCGGGAGCGTACGAGCAGTACTTC.

V gene TRBV7-3 combines with J gene TRBJ1-5; D is possibly TRBD1 (6 bases). Trimming removed 5 bases at V and 5 bases at J, with 19 bases between. The CDR3 is 16 residues long. CDR1 is SGHTA, CDR2 FQGTGA, per germline. The CDR3 DNA sequence: TGTGCCAGCAGCGTCCCCCCGCGGGGGCTGGATCAGCCCCAGCATTTT. This gives the protein CASSVPPRGLDQPQHF.

This rearrangement joins TRBV25-1 to TRBJ1-1; D uncertain. Trimming cost V 3 bases and J 11 bases, with 16 bases left between them. This CDR3 is 13 amino acids long. In germline, CDR1 is MGHDK, CDR2 SYGVNS. In DNA form, the CDR3 reads TGTGCCAGCAGTGACGCAGGTGACGTAGTGGCTTTCTTT. Translation: CASSDAGDVVAFF.

The V gene is TRBV6-5, the J gene TRBJ2-7, with D possibly matching TRBD1 (5 bases). The germline V and J ends were trimmed by 4 bases and 5 bases, with 15 bases remaining between them. CDR1 MNHEY and CDR2 SVGAGI come from the germline V gene. This CDR3 spans 14 amino acids. Written as DNA, the CDR3 is TGTGCCAGCAGTTGGGGCCCCAGCCTCGACGAGCAGTACTTC. This translates into CASSWGPSLDEQYF.

The rearrangement uses TRBV4-2 and TRBJ2-1, with 13 bases aligning to TRBD2. Germline loops: CDR1 LGHNA, CDR2 YNFKEQ. The CDR3 totals 17 residues. With V trimmed by 2 bases and J by 9 bases, 10 bases remained unmatched. In DNA, the CDR3 is TGTGCCAGCAGCCAAAGGACACTAGCGGGAGGGGGGGGTGAGCAGTTCTTC. It is translated as CASSQRTLAGGGGEQFF.

As regards this clone: The junction differs from germline at one of its ends, possibly a read error. The chain uses TRBV7-7 and TRBJ2-2, with TRBD1 matching 10 bases. The CDR3 consists of 18 residues. Germline V gene sequence: CDR1 SSHAT, CDR2 FNYEAQ (reference sequence). The CDR3 protein is CASSLRTGQGANTGELFF. CDR3 nucleotide sequence: TGTGCTAGCAGCTTAAGGACTGGACAGGGGGCGAACACCGGGGAGCTGTTTTTT.

The chain has TRBV2 and TRBJ1-2; D may be TRBD1 (6 bases). Germline assignment: CDR1 SNHLY and CDR2 FYNNEI. The CDR3 runs 13 residues. The ends were cut back, 6 bases at V and 7 bases at J, with 15 bases in the middle. The CDR3 DNA reads as TGTGCCAGCAGGGGGGGCGAGTCCGGTGGCTACACCTTC. Encoded protein: CASRGGESGGYTF.

The chain couples TRBV7-2 to TRBJ1-2, with D unclear. The CDR3 consists of 13 residues. Germline V gene lookup returns CDR1 SGHTA and CDR2 FQGNSA. Trimming left V 1 base short and J 4 bases short, with 7 bases between. The DNA of the CDR3 is TGTGCCAGCAGCTTAGGCCGGTCCTATGGCTACACCTTC. It yields the protein CASSLGRSYGYTF.

The chain joins TRBV7-3 to TRBJ2-6; 8 nucleotides match TRBD1. This CDR3 spans 17 amino acids. Germline-derived CDR1 and CDR2 are SGHTA and FQGTGA. Trimming cost V 3 bases and J 1 base; bases outside gene matches: 5. CDR3: CASSLTGAISGANVLTF. For the CDR3, the DNA is TGTGCCAGCAGCTTGACAGGGGCGATATCTGGGGCCAACGTCCTGACTTTC.

J is TRBJ1-2 and V is TRBV6-1, with TRBD1 matching 8 bases. Trimming at V came to 1 base and at J to 4 bases, leaving 8 bases not matched to a gene. CDR1 is MNHNS, CDR2 SASEGT, per germline. The CDR3 contains 16 residues. The CDR3 spells CASSEEAGGVGYGYTF. The CDR3 nucleotides are TGTGCCAGCAGTGAAGAGGCAGGGGGCGTTGGCTATGGCTACACCTTC.

The CDR3 sequence is CATQPGQGSPYSYEQYF. CDR3 sequence (DNA): TGTGCCACCCAACCGGGACAGGGCTCTCCCTACTCCTACGAGCAGTACTTC. This chain connects TRBV15 to TRBJ2-7; 9 positions agree with TRBD1. Germline V gene sequence: CDR1 LNHNV, CDR2 YYDKDF (reference sequence). This CDR3 region has 17 residues. V trimming: 8 bases; J trimming: 0 bases; junction bases outside the gene matches: 14.

This clone has a single count. The chain links TRBV5-1 to TRBJ2-5, with 9 nucleotides matching TRBD2. V shed 1 base and J 2 bases; nucleotides not matched to a gene: 3. This CDR3 region has 15 residues. The V gene's germline CDR1 is SGHRS and CDR2 YFSETQ. The CDR3 is CASSLRLAAQETQYF. The CDR3 DNA follows: TGCGCCAGCAGCTTGCGACTAGCGGCTCAAGAGACCCAGTACTTC.

The rearrangement uses TRBV28 and TRBJ1-4; TRBD1 aligns across 8 bases. Germline CDR1 is MDHEN and CDR2 is SYDVKM. This CDR3 spans 15 amino acids. The junction had 9 bases not matched to a gene; V was cut back by 4 bases and J by 8 bases. For the CDR3, the DNA is TGTGCCAGCAGTTCATGGGGACAGGAGGAGGAAAAACTGTTTTTT. The encoded protein is CASSSWGQEEEKLFF.

The chain recombines TRBV5-4 with TRBJ2-5; D possibly corresponds to TRBD1 (5 bases). CDR1 and CDR2 (germline): SGHNT, YYREEE (reference sequence). V lost 0 bases, J lost 4 bases, and 10 bases lay in between. CDR3 length equals 14 residues. This chain's CDR3 is CASSLDTQGETQYF. CDR3 nucleotides: TGTGCCAGCAGCTTGGACACCCAGGGAGAGACCCAGTACTTC.

This rearrangement joins TRBV7-3 to TRBJ2-3; the D gene is possibly TRBD2 (5 bases). Germline V gives CDR1 SGHTA, CDR2 FQGTGA. V lost 2 bases, J lost 1 base, and 7 bases lay in between. There are 14 residues in the CDR3. CDR3 residues: CASSLLARTDTQYF. CDR3 bases: TGTGCCAGCAGCTTACTAGCACGCACAGATACGCAGTATTTT.

The V and J genes are TRBV29-1 and TRBJ2-5; either TRBD1 or TRBD2 may fit D (6 bases each). This CDR3 is built from 14 residues. V lost 7 bases, J lost 5 bases, and 20 bases lay in between. The germline CDR1 and CDR2 sequences are SQVTM and ANQGSEA. The CDR3 DNA sequence: TGCAGCGCCGGGGTCGGGGGCGCGAGGGAGACCCAGTACTTC. Translating it yields CSAGVGGARETQYF.

V and J are TRBV28 and TRBJ2-7; D perhaps matches TRBD2 (5 bases). The CDR3 spans 13 residues. Germline V gene lookup returns CDR1 MDHEN and CDR2 SYDVKM. Trimming cost V 2 bases and J 5 bases, with 10 bases left between them. The CDR3 reads CASSLPQTNEQYF. DNA for the CDR3: TGTGCCAGCAGTTTACCCCAGACTAACGAGCAGTACTTC.

The chain carries TRBV29-1 and TRBJ1-2; D might be TRBD1 (6 bases). This CDR3 contains 12 residues. Per the germline V gene, CDR1 is SQVTM and CDR2 is ANQGSEA. Trimming removed 0 bases at V and 5 bases at J, with 7 bases between. CDR3: CSVEDTGYGYTF. The CDR3 DNA follows: TGCAGCGTTGAAGACACAGGGTATGGCTACACCTTC. The complete variable domain, with remaining parts taken from reference TRBV29-1 and TRBJ1-2, reads SAVISQKPSRDICQRGTSLTIQCQVDSQVTMMFWYRQQPGQSLTLIATANQGSEATYESGFVIDKFPISRPNLTFSTLTVSNMSPEDSSIYLCSVEDTGYGYTFGSGTRLTVV.

The rearrangement uses TRBV18 and TRBJ2-7, with D uncertain. The CDR3 length is 13 residues. Germline V lookup: CDR1 KGHSH, CDR2 LQKENI. V was cut by 3 bases and J by 3 bases, with 9 bases left in between. CDR3 loop: CASSPKPGYEQYF. The CDR3 DNA follows: TGTGCCAGCTCACCGAAGCCTGGCTACGAGCAGTACTTC.

The chain uses TRBV28 and TRBJ2-2; D call uncertain. The CDR3 is made up of 12 amino acids. CDR1 is MDHEN, CDR2 SYDVKM, per germline. Deletions cut 5 bases from V and 8 bases from J, with 9 bases between. CDR3 loop: CASSRLRGELFF. In DNA form, the CDR3 reads TGTGCCAGCAGTCGATTGAGGGGGGAGCTGTTTTTT.

The chain carries TRBV2 and TRBJ2-5; 7 bases are shared with TRBD2. V was clipped by 4 bases and J by 4 bases; unmatched bases: 6. This CDR3 contains 14 residues. Germline V gives CDR1 SNHLY, CDR2 FYNNEI. This CDR3 is CASSVGGGVETQYF. For the CDR3, the DNA is TGTGCCAGCAGTGTTGGGGGGGGTGTAGAGACCCAGTACTTC. Together with reference TRBV2 and TRBJ2-5, the CDR3 gives the full variable domain: EPEVTQTPSHQVTQMGQEVILRCVPISNHLYFYWYRQILGQKVEFLVSFYNNEISEKSEIFDDQFSVERPDGSNFTLKIRSTKLEDSAMYFCASSVGGGVETQYFGPGTRLLVL.